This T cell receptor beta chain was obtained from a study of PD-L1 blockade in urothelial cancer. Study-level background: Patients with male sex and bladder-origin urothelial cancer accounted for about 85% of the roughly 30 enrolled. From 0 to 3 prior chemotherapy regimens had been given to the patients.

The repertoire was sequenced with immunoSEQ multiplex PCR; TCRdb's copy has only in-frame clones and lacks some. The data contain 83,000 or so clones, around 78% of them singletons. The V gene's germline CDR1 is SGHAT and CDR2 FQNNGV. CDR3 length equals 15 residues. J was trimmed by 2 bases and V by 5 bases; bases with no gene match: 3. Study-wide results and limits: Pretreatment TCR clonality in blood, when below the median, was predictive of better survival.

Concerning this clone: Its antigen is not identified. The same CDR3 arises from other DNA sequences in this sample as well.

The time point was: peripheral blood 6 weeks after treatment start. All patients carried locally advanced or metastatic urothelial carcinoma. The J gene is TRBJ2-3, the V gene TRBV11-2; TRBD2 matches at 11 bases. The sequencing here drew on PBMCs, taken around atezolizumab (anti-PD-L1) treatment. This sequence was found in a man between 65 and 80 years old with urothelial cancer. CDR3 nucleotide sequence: TGTGCCAGCAGCCTGGGACTAGCGGTCACAGATACGCAGTATTTT. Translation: CASSLGLAVTDTQYF.